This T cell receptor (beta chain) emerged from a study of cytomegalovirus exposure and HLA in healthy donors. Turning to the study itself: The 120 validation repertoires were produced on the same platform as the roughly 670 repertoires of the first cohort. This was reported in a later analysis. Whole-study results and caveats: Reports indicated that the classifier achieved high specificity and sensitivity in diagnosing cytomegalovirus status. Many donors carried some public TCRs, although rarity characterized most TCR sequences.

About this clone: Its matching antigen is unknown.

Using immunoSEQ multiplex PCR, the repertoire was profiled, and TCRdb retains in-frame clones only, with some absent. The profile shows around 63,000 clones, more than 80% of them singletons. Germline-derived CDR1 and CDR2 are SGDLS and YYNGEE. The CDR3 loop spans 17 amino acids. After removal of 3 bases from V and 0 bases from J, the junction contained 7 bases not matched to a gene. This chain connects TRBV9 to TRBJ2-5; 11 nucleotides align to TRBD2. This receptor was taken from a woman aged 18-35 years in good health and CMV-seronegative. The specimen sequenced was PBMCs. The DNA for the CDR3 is TGTGCCAGCAGCGGACGTGGGACTAGCGGCTACCAAGAGACCCAGTACTTC. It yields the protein CASSGRGTSGYQETQYF.